Listed below are T cell receptor beta chains from one sample, sequenced in a study of T-cell reconstitution after alpha-beta-depleted transplantation in children. TCRdb re-called the PCR reads with MiXCR, one entry per CDR3 protein. The data contain more than 400,000 distinct CDR3 sequences, 43% of them singletons. The starting material was PBMCs, obtained before TCRalphabeta/CD19-depleted stem cell transplant. The receptors originated from a girl under 10 years old with aplastic anemia, due to receive a stem cell transplant. CDR3s include the opening cysteine and the closing phenylalanine or tryptophan. The D gene is left open where the match is weak. For some rows the clone size is stated as once, few or many, or as a class when expanded; others skip it.

D gene	V gene	J gene	clone size	CDR3 protein	CDR3 DNA
.	TRBV18	TRBJ2-3	.	CASSQAAFGADTQYF	TGTGCCAGCTCTCAAGCCGCCTTTGGGGCAGATACGCAGTATTTT
.	TRBV20-1	TRBJ2-1	.	CSAPMVTRKNNEQFF	TGCAGTGCTCCAATGGTAACTAGAAAGAACAATGAGCAGTTCTTC
TRBD1	TRBV6-5	TRBJ2-7	many	CASSYDLRTGFEQYF	TGTGCCAGCAGTTACGACCTCCGGACAGGCTTCGAGCAGTACTTC
TRBD2	TRBV10-2	TRBJ2-3	.	CASSDSSGATDTQYF	TGCGCCAGCAGTGACTCTAGCGGGGCCACAGATACGCAGTATTTT
.	TRBV27	TRBJ2-3	.	CASSLVLTGITDTQYF	TGTGCCAGCAGTTTAGTTCTCACCGGAATCACAGATACGCAGTATTTT
TRBD2	TRBV20-1	TRBJ2-1	.	CSARAVTSGSREQFF	TGCAGTGCTAGAGCGGTTACTAGCGGGAGTCGTGAGCAGTTCTTC
.	TRBV20-1	TRBJ2-7	.	CSARDLAAVTYEQYF	TGCAGTGCTAGAGATTTGGCAGCCGTTACCTACGAGCAGTACTTC
TRBD2	TRBV12-3/TRBV12-4	TRBJ2-1	.	CASSFRTSSYEQFF	TGTGCCAGCAGTTTTAGGACTAGCTCATATGAGCAGTTCTTC
.	TRBV5-4	TRBJ2-5	.	CASSLKGGGPQRETQYF	TGTGCCAGCAGCTTGAAGGGGGGCGGCCCCCAACGGGAGACCCAGTACTTC
TRBD2	TRBV3-1	TRBJ2-3	.	CASKTSASTDTQYF	TGTGCCAGCAAAACTAGCGCGAGCACAGATACGCAGTATTTT
.	TRBV20-1	TRBJ2-3	.	CSARTDSAQYF	TGCAGTGCAAGGACCGATAGTGCGCAGTATTTT
.	TRBV10-3	TRBJ2-3	.	CAISDPGGGDTQYF	TGTGCCATCAGTGACCCAGGGGGGGGAGATACGCAGTATTTT
.	TRBV28	TRBJ2-7	many	CASSKMGLPYEQYF	TGTGCCAGCAGTAAGATGGGCCTTCCCTACGAGCAGTACTTC
.	TRBV20-1	TRBJ1-5	few	CSASRGTQPQHF	TGCAGTGCTAGCAGGGGAACCCAGCCCCAGCATTTT
TRBD1	TRBV18	TRBJ2-7	few	CASSPRDRNHGRTIYEQYF	TGTGCCAGCTCACCAAGGGACAGGAACCATGGTAGAACCATCTACGAGCAGTACTTC
TRBD2	TRBV15	TRBJ2-3	.	CATSRELSGGVFGTDTQYF	TGTGCCACCAGCAGAGAGCTCAGCGGGGGGGTTTTTGGCACAGATACGCAGTATTTT
.	TRBV7-8	TRBJ2-5	.	CASSPLRGLETQYF	TGTGCCAGCAGCCCACTTAGGGGGTTGGAGACCCAGTACTTC
TRBD1	TRBV12-3/TRBV12-4	TRBJ1-1	.	CASSPRGPADTEAFF	TGTGCCAGCAGTCCGAGGGGGCCGGCGGACACTGAAGCTTTCTTT
TRBD1	TRBV7-2	TRBJ2-3	.	CASSFTGTGQGDTQYF	TGTGCCAGCAGCTTCACCGGGACAGGTCAAGGAGATACGCAGTATTTT
TRBD2	TRBV5-1	TRBJ2-7	.	CASSFGLAGEPPYEQYF	TGCGCCAGCAGCTTTGGACTAGCGGGAGAGCCCCCCTACGAGCAGTACTTC
TRBD2	TRBV20-1	TRBJ2-3	many	CSASGVAGGVLKTDTQYF	TGCAGTGCCTCCGGAGTTGCGGGAGGAGTTCTAAAGACAGATACGCAGTATTTT
.	TRBV7-2	TRBJ2-4	.	CASSPNLRGSEDIQYF	TGTGCCAGCAGCCCAAACCTTCGGGGGAGCGAGGACATTCAGTACTTC
.	TRBV6-5	TRBJ1-1	.	CASSYTSWGLAEAFF	TGTGCCAGCAGTTACACCTCGTGGGGGCTTGCTGAAGCTTTCTTT
.	TRBV12-3/TRBV12-4	TRBJ2-7	.	CASSRGSYGEQYF	TGTGCCAGCTCCCGAGGCAGCTATGGCGAGCAGTACTTC
.	TRBV20-1	TRBJ2-5	many	CSAPEGSQETQYF	TGCAGTGCCCCTGAAGGTTCCCAAGAGACCCAGTACTTC
TRBD1	TRBV29-1	TRBJ2-1	.	CSVSRQGDRDEQFF	TGCAGCGTTTCAAGACAGGGGGATAGGGATGAGCAGTTCTTC
TRBD2	TRBV19	TRBJ2-7	few	CASNSGLFYEQYF	TGTGCCAGTAACTCGGGACTATTCTACGAGCAGTACTTC
TRBD1	TRBV3-1	TRBJ2-6	few	CASSQPTGTGSSSGANVLTF	TGTGCCAGCAGCCAGCCAACCGGGACAGGTTCGAGCTCTGGGGCCAACGTCCTGACTTTC
TRBD2	TRBV9	TRBJ2-2	once	CASSVLAGPNTGELLF	TGTGCCAGCAGCGTACTAGCGGGGCCGAACACCGGGGAGCTGCTTTTT
.	TRBV27	TRBJ2-7	many	CASRRQYEQYF	TGTGCCAGCAGAAGGCAATACGAGCAGTACTTC
TRBD2	TRBV5-1	TRBJ2-1	many	CASSLGSGSYNEQFF	TGTGCCAGCAGTTTAGGTAGCGGGAGTTACAATGAGCAGTTCTTC
.	TRBV6-6	TRBJ1-6	many	CAADRHLEGSYNSPLHF	TGTGCCGCCGACCGACACCTCGAAGGCTCCTATAATTCACCCCTCCACTTT
TRBD1	TRBV6-5	TRBJ2-3	few	CASSYGQGEDTQYF	TGTGCCAGCAGTTACGGCCAGGGGGAAGATACGCAGTATTTT
.	TRBV7-3	TRBJ1-2	many	CASSQDPTGSWGYTF	TGTGCCAGCAGCCAGGACCCAACAGGTTCCTGGGGCTACACCTTC
.	TRBV20-1	TRBJ2-7	few	CSAEPPVLSSYEQYF	TGCAGTGCTGAGCCTCCGGTTCTAAGCTCCTACGAGCAGTACTTC
TRBD1	TRBV5-5	TRBJ2-7	medium-sized	CASSYGTGGREQYF	TGTGCCAGCAGCTACGGGACAGGGGGTAGGGAGCAGTACTTC
TRBD2	TRBV10-3	TRBJ2-7	.	CAISEGGSGSYEQYF	TGTGCCATCAGTGAAGGTGGGAGCGGGAGCTACGAGCAGTACTTC
TRBD1	TRBV10-1	TRBJ2-3	.	CASSGTTGGIFPDTQYF	TGCGCCAGCAGTGGGACGACAGGGGGCATTTTCCCAGATACGCAGTATTTT
.	TRBV18	TRBJ2-3	.	CASSPLKGTKSTDTQYF	TGTGCCAGCTCACCACTGAAGGGGACAAAAAGCACAGATACGCAGTATTTT
TRBD1	TRBV5-1	TRBJ2-7	.	CASSWGQVAGEQYF	TGCGCCAGCAGCTGGGGACAGGTAGCCGGCGAGCAGTACTTC
TRBD2	TRBV5-1	TRBJ2-1	many	CASSSVAGGKDEQFF	TGCGCCAGCAGCTCCGTAGCGGGAGGGAAGGATGAGCAGTTCTTC
.	TRBV11-2	TRBJ1-4	few	CASSLDGAVSEKLFF	TGTGCCAGCAGCTTAGATGGCGCAGTCAGTGAAAAACTGTTTTTT
TRBD1	TRBV9	TRBJ1-4	few	CASSVHGTGGNEKLFF	TGTGCCAGCAGCGTGCATGGGACAGGGGGAAATGAAAAACTGTTTTTT
.	TRBV6-2/TRBV6-3	TRBJ2-7	.	CASSPRPREGGYEQYF	TGTGCCAGCAGCCCCCGACCAAGAGAGGGAGGATACGAGCAGTACTTC
.	TRBV5-1	TRBJ2-6	few	CASSSTGRSGANVLTF	TGCGCCAGCAGTAGTACGGGACGCTCTGGGGCCAACGTCCTGACTTTC
.	TRBV28	TRBJ1-1	.	CASSRGGADTEAFF	TGTGCCAGCAGTAGGGGGGGCGCGGACACTGAAGCTTTCTTT
.	TRBV20-1	TRBJ2-1	once	CSARERTPNEQFF	TGCAGTGCTAGAGAAAGGACCCCCAATGAGCAGTTCTTC
.	TRBV6-4	TRBJ2-6	.	CASRTRSLIERELGSGANVLTF	TGTGCCAGCAGAACCCGCAGCTTGATTGAGAGGGAGTTGGGTTCTGGGGCCAACGTCCTGACTTTC
TRBD2	TRBV5-1	TRBJ2-1	few	CASSLENRLAFLYNEQFF	TGCGCCAGCAGCTTGGAGAATCGACTAGCCTTCCTGTACAATGAGCAGTTCTTC
TRBD2	TRBV7-9	TRBJ2-1	many	CASSPRTSGTNNEQFF	TGTGCCAGCAGCCCACGGACTAGCGGGACAAACAATGAGCAGTTCTTC
TRBD1	TRBV30	TRBJ1-2	.	CAWRTGGYNYGYTF	TGTGCCTGGAGGACAGGGGGCTATAACTATGGCTACACCTTC
.	TRBV11-2	TRBJ1-4	.	CASSPNRGEKLFF	TGTGCCAGCAGCCCGAACCGAGGCGAAAAACTGTTTTTT
.	TRBV28	TRBJ1-2	.	CASSLMVANYGYTF	TGTGCCAGCAGTTTGATGGTAGCTAACTATGGCTACACCTTC
TRBD2	TRBV5-6	TRBJ2-5	many	CAGRTSGGQETQYF	TGTGCCGGACGGACTAGCGGAGGGCAAGAGACCCAGTACTTC
.	TRBV4-2	TRBJ2-5	.	CASSQDLLSQETQYF	TGTGCCAGCAGCCAAGATCTACTGTCACAAGAGACCCAGTACTTC
.	TRBV5-1	TRBJ2-5	.	CASSFPGAAETQYF	TGCGCCAGCAGCTTCCCGGGGGCTGCGGAGACCCAGTACTTC
.	TRBV7-6	TRBJ1-4	many	CASSPALGSNEKLFF	TGTGCCAGCAGCCCAGCCTTAGGGAGTAATGAAAAACTGTTTTTT
.	TRBV29-1	TRBJ1-1	.	CSVERGGGSGTEAFF	TGCAGCGTTGAAAGGGGCGGGGGGTCGGGCACTGAAGCTTTCTTT
TRBD1	TRBV4-2	TRBJ1-1	many	CASVLRTGVENEAFF	TGTGCCAGCGTTCTACGGACAGGGGTCGAGAATGAGGCTTTCTTT